This TCR beta chain is drawn from a study of blood T cell repertoires in COVID-19. Study summary: COVID-19 samples from acute and convalescent phases originated in the United States, Italy and Spain. Nucleic acid was either cDNA or gDNA, and it came from T cells, B-cell-depleted T cells, or PBMCs.

This clone was picked up a small number of times. The same CDR3 also results from other DNA sequences found in this sample. Authors' analysis steps: Reference gene primer amplification gave nucleated cell count estimates. Assay used: immunoSEQ multiplex PCR; TCRdb lists only in-frame clones, some missing. From that table come the V and J calls and clone size; the DNA was used to work out D and trimming. The sample lists 410,000 or so clones, 86% occurring once. Source material: peripheral blood. The receptor was derived from a woman aged 25-40 years with active or convalescent COVID-19.

DNA of the CDR3: TGCGCCAGCAGCCAAGATGGACTAGCGGAGTACAATGAGCAGTTCTTC. It specifies CASSQDGLAEYNEQFF. V gene TRBV4-1 combines with J gene TRBJ2-1, with 10 bases lining up with TRBD2. Germline trimming cut 0 bases from V and 4 bases from J; bases unmatched to any gene: 3. Germline V gives CDR1 MGHRA, CDR2 YSYEKL. The CDR3 loop spans 16 amino acids.